Each of the 24 T cell receptor beta chains below was sequenced from the same sample in a study of shared T cell receptors in the human thymus. Produced via immunoSEQ multiplex PCR; TCRdb's table is partial and in-frame only. The sample consists of hundreds of thousands of clones, roughly 88% of them appearing once. The data were also submitted as part of a second study, on human thymus T cells.

Sequenced sample: thymocytes. These receptors originate from a boy less than two years old with a congenital heart defect.

This CDR3 reads CASSQEEGFYEQYF. DNA of the CDR3: TGCGCCAGCAGCCAAGAGGAGGGGTTCTACGAGCAGTACTTC. The chain recombines TRBV4-1 with TRBJ2-7; maybe TRBD2 (6 bases). The CDR3 extends over 14 amino acids. CDR1 MGHRA and CDR2 YSYEKL come from the germline V gene. Trimming shortened V by 0 bases and J by 3 bases, and 9 bases separated the two germline ends.

The count of this clone is one. The J gene is TRBJ2-5, the V gene TRBV12-5, with 7 bases that match TRBD1. Per the germline V gene, CDR1 is LGHNT and CDR2 is FRNRAP. The CDR3 spans 16 residues. V shed 6 bases, J shed 2 bases, and the junction held 12 bases outside the gene matches. This chain's CDR3 is CASGYGTVVHQETQYF. The CDR3 nucleotides read TGTGCTAGTGGATACGGGACAGTCGTGCATCAAGAGACCCAGTACTTC. Full variable domain (outside the CDR3, taken from reference TRBV12-5 and TRBJ2-5): DARVTQTPRHKVTEMGQEVTMRCQPILGHNTVFWYRQTMMQGLELLAYFRNRAPLDDSGMPKDRFSAEMPDATLATLKIQPSEPRDSAVYFCASGYGTVVHQETQYFGPGTRLLVL.

This chain links TRBV7-9 with TRBJ2-5; TRBD1 agrees at 8 bases. CDR3 length equals 16 residues. Germline CDR1 reads SEHNR; CDR2 reads FQNEAQ (reference sequence). Trimming removed 1 base from V and 3 bases from J; junction bases left unmatched: 7. CDR3 loop: CASSLVPLDREETQYF. As DNA, the CDR3 is TGTGCCAGCAGCTTAGTACCCCTGGACAGGGAAGAGACCCAGTACTTC.

This chain links TRBV4-2 with TRBJ2-1; 11 bases map to TRBD2. The trim removed 0 bases at V and 4 bases at J, leaving 8 bases unmatched. Germline CDR1 reads LGHNA; CDR2 reads YNFKEQ. The CDR3 has 18 residues. In DNA form, the CDR3 reads TGTGCCAGCAGCCAAGAACCCCGACTAGCGGGAAAATACAATGAGCAGTTCTTC. Translation: CASSQEPRLAGKYNEQFF.

J is TRBJ2-1 and V is TRBV29-1; the D is unclear. The germline V and J ends were trimmed by 4 bases and 0 bases, with 4 bases remaining between them. Germline V gene data show CDR1 as SQVTM and CDR2 as ANQGSEA. The CDR3 is made up of 12 amino acids. The CDR3 reads CSVARSYNEQFF. In nucleotides, the CDR3 is TGCAGCGTTGCTCGCTCCTACAATGAGCAGTTCTTC.

The chain has TRBV7-2 and TRBJ2-7; 9 bases line up with TRBD2. This CDR3 contains 16 residues. From germline, CDR1 is SGHTA and CDR2 FQGNSA. Germline trimming cut 5 bases from V and 4 bases from J; bases unmatched to any gene: 12. The CDR3 nucleotides are TGTGCCAGCAGCCCCCACCCCCTAGCGGGATTATACGAGCAGTACTTC. This translates into CASSPHPLAGLYEQYF.

J is TRBJ1-2 and V is TRBV6-6; no reliable D call. V shed 6 bases and J shed 8 bases, with 10 bases lying between them. In germline, CDR1 is MNHNY, CDR2 SVGAGI (reference sequence). This CDR3 contains 11 residues. The DNA for the CDR3 is TGTGCCAGCAGGGGAGTCGGGGGCTACACCTTC. Translated: CASRGVGGYTF.

The rearrangement links TRBV29-1 to TRBJ1-4; D is possibly TRBD1 (6 bases). V was trimmed by 6 bases and J by 3 bases, leaving 11 bases between them. The CDR3 covers 13 residues. Germline V gives CDR1 SQVTM, CDR2 ANQGSEA. CDR3 loop: CSVQDRPNEKLFF. DNA for the CDR3: TGCAGCGTACAGGACAGACCTAATGAAAAACTGTTTTTT.

This sequence joins TRBV2 and TRBJ1-2, with 8 nucleotides matching TRBD1. The CDR3 covers 13 residues. CDR1 and CDR2 from the germline V gene are SNHLY and FYNNEI. The trim removed 3 bases at V and 7 bases at J, leaving 4 bases unmatched. The CDR3 region is CASSDQGAGGYTF. The CDR3 DNA is TGTGCCAGCAGTGATCAGGGGGCGGGTGGCTACACCTTC.

V usage is TRBV5-1 and J usage is TRBJ2-7; D perhaps matches TRBD2 (6 bases). Germline V CDR1 and CDR2: SGHRS, YFSETQ. The CDR3 spans 16 residues. V was cut by 0 bases and J by 0 bases, with 13 bases left in between. Here the CDR3 reads CASSLAGTSLSYEQYF. Written as DNA, the CDR3 is TGCGCCAGCAGCTTGGCCGGGACTTCCCTCTCCTACGAGCAGTACTTC. The full variable domain, in which reference TRBV5-1 and TRBJ2-7 provide the parts outside the CDR3, is KAGVTQTPRYLIKTRGQQVTLSCSPISGHRSVSWYQQTPGQGLQFLFEYFSETQRNKGNFPGRFSGRQFSNSRSEMNVSTLELGDSALYLCASSLAGTSLSYEQYFGPGTRLTVT.

This sequence joins TRBV4-3 and TRBJ2-3; the D gene is possibly TRBD2 (5 bases). V was pared by 4 bases and J by 3 bases, with 11 bases between. Germline V CDR1 and CDR2: LGHNA, YSLEER. The CDR3 has 14 residues. CDR3 residues: CASSRRTGTDTQYF. In DNA, the CDR3 is TGCGCCAGCAGCCGGCGGACGGGGACAGATACGCAGTATTTT.

The chain couples TRBV27 to TRBJ2-3; tentative D call: TRBD1 (6 bases). The germline V gene has CDR1 MNHEY and CDR2 SMNVEV (reference sequence). Trimming left V 6 bases short and J 4 bases short, with 17 bases between. The CDR3 length is 15 residues. CDR3 region: CASSPARGYADTQYF. DNA for the CDR3: TGTGCCAGCAGCCCCGCAAGGGGGTATGCAGATACGCAGTATTTT.

The chain links TRBV9 to TRBJ2-5, with 7 bases aligning to TRBD2. The CDR3 extends over 15 amino acids. Losses at the gene ends were 0 bases for V and 4 bases for J; bases not matched to a gene: 6. Germline CDR1 reads SGDLS; CDR2 reads YYNGEE. The CDR3 region has the DNA TGTGCCAGCAGCGTAGCCGGGGCGGGAGTAGAGACCCAGTACTTC. Protein product: CASSVAGAGVETQYF. Based on the CDR3 plus reference TRBV9 and TRBJ2-5, the full variable domain is DSGVTQTPKHLITATGQRVTLRCSPRSGDLSVYWYQQSLDQGLQFLIQYYNGEERAKGNILERFSAQQFPDLHSELNLSSLELGDSALYFCASSVAGAGVETQYFGPGTRLLVL.

This clone was picked up a small number of times. This chain uses TRBV28 with TRBJ2-5, with 9 bases matching TRBD1. This CDR3 has 16 amino acids. J lost 4 bases, V lost 5 bases, and 11 bases had no gene match. The germline CDR1 and CDR2 sequences are MDHEN and SYDVKM. The CDR3 DNA sequence: TGTGCCAGCAGTCTCCATCAACAGGGGGCGCGAGAGACCCAGTACTTC. It translates to CASSLHQQGARETQYF. The entire variable domain, with the rest obtained from reference TRBV28 and TRBJ2-5, is as follows: DVKVTQSSRYLVKRTGEKVFLECVQDMDHENMFWYRQDPGLGLRLIYFSYDVKMKEKGDIPEGYSVSREKKERFSLILESASTNQTSMYLCASSLHQQGARETQYFGPGTRLLVL.

V and J are TRBV5-8 and TRBJ2-1; 10 nucleotides match TRBD2. V shed 4 bases and J 8 bases; nucleotides not matched to a gene: 15. This CDR3 comprises 17 residues. CDR1 is SGHTS, CDR2 YDEGEE, per germline. CDR3 region: CASSPPGQREGVDEQFF. CDR3 bases: TGTGCCAGCAGCCCCCCCGGTCAGCGGGAGGGCGTAGATGAGCAGTTCTTC.

The CDR3, as DNA: TGTGCCAGCTCACCGGGGGGGAGGACTGAAGCTTTCTTT. It is translated as CASSPGGRTEAFF. The chain uses TRBV18 and TRBJ1-1; perhaps TRBD1 as D (5 bases). Trimming took 3 bases from V and 5 from J, leaving 10 bases between them. Germline V CDR1 and CDR2: KGHSH, LQKENI. This CDR3 has 13 residues. Together with reference TRBV18 and TRBJ1-1, the CDR3 gives the full variable domain: NAGVMQNPRHLVRRRGQEARLRCSPMKGHSHVYWYRQLPEEGLKFMVYLQKENIIDESGMPKERFSAEFPKEGPSILRIQQVVRGDSAAYFCASSPGGRTEAFFGQGTRLTVV.

The CDR3 protein is CSVSGTFRNTIYF. As DNA, the CDR3 is TGCAGCGTGTCCGGGACATTTCGAAACACCATATATTTT. The chain couples TRBV29-1 to TRBJ1-3, with a weak D call TRBD1 (6 bases). This CDR3 is 13 amino acids long. Germline V lookup: CDR1 SQVTM, CDR2 ANQGSEA. Trimming pared 6 bases from V and 5 bases from J, leaving 14 bases between.

V gene TRBV27 combines with J gene TRBJ1-2, with a weak D call TRBD1 (6 bases). This CDR3 spans 15 amino acids. V was shortened by 4 bases and J by 5 bases, with 17 bases between the two germline ends. Germline V CDR1 and CDR2: MNHEY, SMNVEV (reference sequence). The CDR3 loop is CASSSAQGPAYGYTF. The CDR3 DNA follows: TGTGCCAGCAGTTCCGCACAGGGCCCCGCGTATGGCTACACCTTC.

The rearrangement joins TRBV2 to TRBJ2-7; possibly TRBD1 for D (6 bases). The CDR3 consists of 14 residues. The V end was cut by 0 bases, the J end by 3 bases, with 9 bases between. Germline-derived CDR1 and CDR2 are SNHLY and FYNNEI. The CDR3 reads CASSEASDSYEQYF. The DNA for the CDR3 is TGTGCCAGCAGTGAAGCGTCGGACAGCTACGAGCAGTACTTC.

The chain has TRBV18 and TRBJ2-7; D ambiguous. Trimming removed 1 base at V and 0 bases at J, with 10 bases between. Germline V gene sequence: CDR1 KGHSH, CDR2 LQKENI. This CDR3 is built from 15 residues. In DNA, the CDR3 is TGTGCCAGCTCACCACGAGAACTCCTCTCCTACGAGCAGTACTTC. Protein product: CASSPRELLSYEQYF.

The gene calls are TRBV30 and TRBJ2-3, with a weak D call TRBD2 (7 bases). There are 16 residues in the CDR3. V shed 1 base and J shed 0 bases, with 14 bases lying between them. Germline-derived CDR1 and CDR2 are GTSNPN and SVGIG (reference sequence). In nucleotides, the CDR3 is TGTGCCTGGAGTGGCCGGGGGGCGGCTAGCACAGATACGCAGTATTTT. Amino acid sequence: CAWSGRGAASTDTQYF.

This clone was observed a few times. V usage is TRBV11-2 and J usage is TRBJ2-3; tentatively, D is TRBD2 (5 bases). The V end lost 10 bases, the J end lost 4 bases, and 18 bases lay between the germline ends. In germline, CDR1 is SGHAT, CDR2 FQNNGV. The CDR3 length is 14 residues. CDR3 sequence: CATRFRTSADTQYF. The CDR3 DNA reads as TGTGCCACCCGATTCCGAACTAGTGCAGATACGCAGTATTTT.

This sequence joins TRBV28 and TRBJ1-4, with 10 bases matching TRBD1. Germline CDR1 MDHEN, CDR2 SYDVKM. The J segment lost 5 bases and the V segment lost 4 bases, leaving 10 bases of the junction unmatched. This CDR3 has 17 amino acids. The DNA for the CDR3 is TGTGCCAGCAGTTCCCTGGGACAGGGGAAACTCAATGAAAAACTGTTTTTT. Its protein product is CASSSLGQGKLNEKLFF.

CDR3 DNA sequence: TGTGCCAGCGGTACGGGAGGTTCCACAGATACGCAGTATTTT. It translates to CASGTGGSTDTQYF. V usage is TRBV6-6 and J usage is TRBJ2-3; 7 bases are a match to TRBD2. Germline trimming cut 8 bases from V and 2 bases from J; bases unmatched to any gene: 7. Looked up from germline, CDR1 is MNHNY and CDR2 is SVGAGI (reference sequence). The CDR3 totals 14 residues.